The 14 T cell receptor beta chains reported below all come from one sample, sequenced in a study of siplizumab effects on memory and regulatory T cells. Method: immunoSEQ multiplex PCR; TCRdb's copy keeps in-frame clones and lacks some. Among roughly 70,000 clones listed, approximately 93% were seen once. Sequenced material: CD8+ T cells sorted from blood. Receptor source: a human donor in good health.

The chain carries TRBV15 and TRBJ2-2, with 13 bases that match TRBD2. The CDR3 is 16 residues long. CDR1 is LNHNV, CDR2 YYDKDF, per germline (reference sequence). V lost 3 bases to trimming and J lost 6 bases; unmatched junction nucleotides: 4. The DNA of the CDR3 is TGTGCCACCAGCAGCCCACTAGCGGGGGGGCCCGGGGAGCTGTTTTTT. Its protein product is CATSSPLAGGPGELFF.

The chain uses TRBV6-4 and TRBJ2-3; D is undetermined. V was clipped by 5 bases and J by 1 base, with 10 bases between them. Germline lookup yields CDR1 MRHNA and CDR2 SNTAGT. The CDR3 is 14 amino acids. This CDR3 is CASSYISGTDTQYF. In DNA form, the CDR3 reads TGTGCCAGCAGTTACATTTCGGGCACAGATACGCAGTATTTT.

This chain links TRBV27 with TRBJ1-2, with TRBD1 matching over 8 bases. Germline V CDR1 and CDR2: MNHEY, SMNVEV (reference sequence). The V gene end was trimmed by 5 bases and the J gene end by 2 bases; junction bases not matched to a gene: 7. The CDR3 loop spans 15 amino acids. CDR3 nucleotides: TGTGCCAGCAGTCCGGGGACAGGTGTGAACTATGGCTACACCTTC. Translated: CASSPGTGVNYGYTF.

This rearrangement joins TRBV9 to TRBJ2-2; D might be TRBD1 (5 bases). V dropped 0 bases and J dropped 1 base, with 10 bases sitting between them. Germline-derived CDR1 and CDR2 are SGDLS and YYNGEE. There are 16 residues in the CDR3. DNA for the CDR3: TGTGCCAGCAGCGTAGCCCAGGGTGTGAACACCGGGGAGCTGTTTTTT. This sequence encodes CASSVAQGVNTGELFF.

The CDR3 DNA sequence: TGTGCCAGCAGCTTCGGGACAGGCACAGATACGCAGTATTTT. Translation gives CASSFGTGTDTQYF. V usage is TRBV7-9 and J usage is TRBJ2-3; 7 bases match TRBD1. The J segment lost 1 base and the V segment lost 3 bases, leaving 1 base of the junction unmatched. Germline CDR1 and CDR2: SEHNR and FQNEAQ (reference sequence). The CDR3 spans 14 residues.

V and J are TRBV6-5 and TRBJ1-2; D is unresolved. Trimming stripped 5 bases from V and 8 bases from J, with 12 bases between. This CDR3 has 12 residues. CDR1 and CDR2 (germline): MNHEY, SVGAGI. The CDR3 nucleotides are TGTGCCAGCAGTCCCAGTGGGTTCGGCTACACCTTC. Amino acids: CASSPSGFGYTF.

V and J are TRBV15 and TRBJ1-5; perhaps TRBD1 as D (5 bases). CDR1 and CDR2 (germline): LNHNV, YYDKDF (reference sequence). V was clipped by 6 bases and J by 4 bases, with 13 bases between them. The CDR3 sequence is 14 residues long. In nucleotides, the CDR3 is TGTGCCACCAGACCCGGGGCCCTTAATCAGCCCCAGCATTTT. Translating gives CATRPGALNQPQHF.

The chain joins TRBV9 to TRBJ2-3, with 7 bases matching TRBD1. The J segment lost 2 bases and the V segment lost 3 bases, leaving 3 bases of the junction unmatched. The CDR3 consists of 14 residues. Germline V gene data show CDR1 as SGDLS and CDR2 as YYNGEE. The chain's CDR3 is CASSEGQFTDTQYF. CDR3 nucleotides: TGTGCCAGCAGCGAGGGACAGTTCACAGATACGCAGTATTTT.

As DNA, the CDR3 is TGTGCCAGCAGCGTAAGGTCTAGCGGGGGTTCGAACACCGGGGAGCTGTTTTTT. This translates into CASSVRSSGGSNTGELFF. The V call is TRBV9, the J call TRBJ2-2, with 10 bases fitting TRBD2. Trimming removed 1 base from V and 0 bases from J; junction bases left unmatched: 6. This CDR3 comprises 18 residues. Germline values: CDR1 SGDLS, CDR2 YYNGEE. The full variable domain, with the rest looked up from reference TRBV9 and TRBJ2-2, is DSGVTQTPKHLITATGQRVTLRCSPRSGDLSVYWYQQSLDQGLQFLIQYYNGEERAKGNILERFSAQQFPDLHSELNLSSLELGDSALYFCASSVRSSGGSNTGELFFGEGSRLTVL.

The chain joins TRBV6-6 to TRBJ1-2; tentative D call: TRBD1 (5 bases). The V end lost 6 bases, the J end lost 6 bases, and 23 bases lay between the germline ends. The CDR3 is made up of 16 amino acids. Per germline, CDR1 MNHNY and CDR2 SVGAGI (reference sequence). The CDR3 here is CASSPRGDPVQDGYTF. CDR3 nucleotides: TGTGCCAGCAGCCCACGAGGGGACCCAGTTCAGGATGGCTACACCTTC.

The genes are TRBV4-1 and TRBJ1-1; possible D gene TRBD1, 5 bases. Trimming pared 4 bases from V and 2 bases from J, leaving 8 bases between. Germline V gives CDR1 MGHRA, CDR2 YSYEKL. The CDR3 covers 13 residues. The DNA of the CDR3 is TGCGCCAGCAGCCTAGGGGTCAACACTGAAGCTTTCTTT. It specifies CASSLGVNTEAFF.

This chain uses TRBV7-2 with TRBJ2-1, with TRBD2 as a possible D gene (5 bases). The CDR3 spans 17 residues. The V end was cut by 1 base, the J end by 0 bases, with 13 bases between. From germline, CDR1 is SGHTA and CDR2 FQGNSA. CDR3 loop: CASSLGEGFPSYNEQFF. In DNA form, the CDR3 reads TGTGCCAGCAGCTTAGGTGAGGGTTTCCCCTCCTACAATGAGCAGTTCTTC.

Written as DNA, the CDR3 is TGTGCCAGCAGCTTGTCTAGCGGGGCAGATACGCAGTATTTT. Translated, it gives CASSLSSGADTQYF. This sequence joins TRBV5-4 and TRBJ2-3; 9 nucleotides agree with TRBD2. The J segment lost 4 bases and the V segment lost 1 base, leaving 1 base of the junction unmatched. Germline CDR1 SGHNT, CDR2 YYREEE (reference sequence). This CDR3 has 14 residues.

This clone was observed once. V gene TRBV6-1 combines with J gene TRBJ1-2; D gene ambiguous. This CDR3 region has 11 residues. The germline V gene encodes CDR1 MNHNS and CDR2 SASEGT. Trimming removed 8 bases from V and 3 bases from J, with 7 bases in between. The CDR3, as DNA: TGTGCCAGCGAGACTGACTATGGCTACACCTTC. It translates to CASETDYGYTF.